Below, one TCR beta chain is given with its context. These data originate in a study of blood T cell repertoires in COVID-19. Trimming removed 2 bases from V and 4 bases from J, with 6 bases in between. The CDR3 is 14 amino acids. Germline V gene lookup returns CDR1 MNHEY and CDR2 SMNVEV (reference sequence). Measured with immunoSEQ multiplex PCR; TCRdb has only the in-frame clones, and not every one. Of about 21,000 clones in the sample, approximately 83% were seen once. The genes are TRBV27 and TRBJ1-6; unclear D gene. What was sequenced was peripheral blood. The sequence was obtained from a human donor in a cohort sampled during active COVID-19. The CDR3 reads CASSLRRYNSPLHF. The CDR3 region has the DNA TGTGCCAGCAGTTTACGCAGATATAATTCACCCCTCCACTTT.